This TCR beta chain derives from a study of blood T cells in healthy people across ages. About the study: Template-switching capture recovered about one barcoded beta molecule per two T cells.

The count of this clonotype is one. Antigen specificity is unknown. Deletions cut 0 bases from V and 0 bases from J, with 15 bases between. The CDR3 contains 17 residues. The germline gives CDR1 DFQATT, CDR2 SNEGSKA (reference sequence). Overall study results and limits: Roughly linear declines in TCR beta diversity per million T cells occurred with age. Donor CMV status, an unknown factor, possibly confounded changes in expanded clonotypes.

Primers used in a second PCR of roughly 6 to 11 cycles were a sample-barcoded 5' primer and a J-beta primer mix. TCRdb independently ran MiXCR on the 5' RACE reads; one entry per CDR3 protein. Of about 1.8 million distinct CDR3 sequences in the sample, around 48% were seen once. Drawing of peripheral blood yielded ten milliliters from each donor. V and J are TRBV20-1 and TRBJ1-5, with D maybe TRBD1 (6 bases). The clonotype originates from a woman between 40 and 50 years old in good health. The sequencing sample was made of blood. As DNA, the CDR3 is TGCAGTGCTAGAGATTCCCGAGACAGGAATAGCAATCAGCCCCAGCATTTT. Translating it yields CSARDSRDRNSNQPQHF.